The 5 T cell receptor beta chains in this list originate from one sample, sequenced in a study of vaccination and CD4 T cells after COVID-19 (dated by TCRdb to between 2021 and 2024). The method behind the library was PCR. Sequencing used an Illumina iSeq 100. DNA from cultured CD4+ T cells was subjected to TCR sequencing with the Oncomine TCR Beta short-read assay at the Johns Hopkins FTIC core. TCRdb ran its own pipeline on the public reads, namely fastp trimming at Q25 and MiXCR clone calling, and kept in-frame beta chains. Each CDR3 protein appears once, grouped with its most common genes and DNA. For this sample there are approximately 7,900 distinct CDR3 sequences; 35% to 45% appear just once. Together, the top ten hold about a sixth of the sample. The treatment or condition tag for this specimen amounts to: roughly 10-day PBMC culture with coronavirus spike peptide pools or control peptides (ViraFEST assay). CD4+ T cells from unexposed donors were collected before the COVID-19 pandemic (2011-2018).

These receptors have no identified antigens. The specimen was CD4+ T cells from blood, cultured in vitro. These receptors were obtained from a human donor in good health.

The table lists this clonotype with a few counts. The chain uses TRBV20-1 and TRBJ2-5; TRBD2 might be the D (6 bases). The CDR3 extends over 16 amino acids. The germline gives CDR1 DFQATT, CDR2 SNEGSKA (reference sequence). V lost 2 bases to trimming and J lost 0 bases, with 16 bases between them. The CDR3 DNA sequence: TGCAGTGCTAGATCCAGCCGAGCGGGCAACCAAGAGACCCAGTACTTC. This translates into CSARSSRAGNQETQYF.

This clonotype was detected a few times. The J gene is TRBJ2-4, the V gene TRBV27, with 8 bases that match TRBD1. J lost 8 bases, V lost 5 bases, and 5 bases had no gene match. There are 13 residues in the CDR3. The germline V gene has CDR1 MNHEY and CDR2 SMNVEV (reference sequence). CDR3 in amino acids: CASSQGQGDIQYF. CDR3 sequence (DNA): TGTGCCAGCAGTCAAGGACAGGGAGACATTCAGTACTTC.

The chain joins TRBV11-2 to TRBJ2-7, with TRBD2 as a possible D gene (6 bases). The CDR3 length is 13 residues. Germline V gene sequence: CDR1 SGHAT, CDR2 FQNNGV. V lost 3 bases to trimming and J lost 6 bases, with 12 bases between them. This chain's CDR3 is CASSLGGATEQYF. The CDR3 DNA sequence: TGTGCCAGCAGCTTGGGCGGGGCAACCGAGCAGTACTTC. Combining the CDR3 with reference TRBV11-2 and TRBJ2-7 gives the whole variable domain EAGVAQSPRYKIIEKRQSVAFWCNPISGHATLYWYQQILGQGPKLLIQFQNNGVVDDSQLPKDRFSAERLKGVDSTLKIQPAKLEDSAVYLCASSLGGATEQYFGPGTRLTVT.

There are a few counts of this clonotype. The DNA for the CDR3 is TGTGCCAGCAGCCCAAGGGACTACCGCGGGGAGCTGTTTTTT. Translating it yields CASSPRDYRGELFF. The chain employs TRBV7-2 and TRBJ2-2; 7 bases are shared with TRBD2. Germline CDR1 SGHTA, CDR2 FQGNSA. The V gene end was trimmed by 5 bases and the J gene end by 7 bases; junction bases not matched to a gene: 7. This CDR3 is 14 amino acids long.

The V gene is TRBV18, the J gene TRBJ1-2; TRBD1 is a possible D gene (5 bases). V shed 2 bases and J shed 4 bases, with 14 bases lying between them. The CDR3 is made up of 15 amino acids. Per germline, CDR1 KGHSH and CDR2 LQKENI. The CDR3 DNA reads as TGTGCCAGCTCACCAATAAAAGGGGTCACCTATGGCTACACCTTC. It is translated as CASSPIKGVTYGYTF.